This record covers a single T cell receptor beta chain. The CDR3 totals 18 residues. V lost 1 base and J lost 0, with 16 bases in between. In germline, CDR1 is SGHVS, CDR2 FQNEAQ. This record belongs to a study of blood T cell repertoires in COVID-19. Study-level background: The samples span acute and convalescent COVID-19 from the United States, Italy and Spain. Sample material is recorded as cDNA or gDNA derived from T cells, B-cell-depleted T cells, or PBMCs.

In the authors' workflow: Amplification of reference gene primers was used by the study to estimate nucleated cell counts. Some clones are missing from TCRdb's copy, which holds only in-frame ones; the method was immunoSEQ multiplex PCR. The V and J calls and the clone size are those of that table, but D and trimming were determined from the DNA. Of roughly 250,000 clones listed, approximately 82% are singletons. V is TRBV7-8 and J is TRBJ1-3, with D perhaps TRBD1 (5 bases). The specimen sequenced was peripheral blood. The sequence was obtained from a woman of 80 years or more with acute or convalescent COVID-19. In DNA form, the CDR3 reads TGTGCCAGCAGCTTAGGCCGATTCCAGGGCCCCTCTGGAAACACCATATATTTT. Its protein product is CASSLGRFQGPSGNTIYF.